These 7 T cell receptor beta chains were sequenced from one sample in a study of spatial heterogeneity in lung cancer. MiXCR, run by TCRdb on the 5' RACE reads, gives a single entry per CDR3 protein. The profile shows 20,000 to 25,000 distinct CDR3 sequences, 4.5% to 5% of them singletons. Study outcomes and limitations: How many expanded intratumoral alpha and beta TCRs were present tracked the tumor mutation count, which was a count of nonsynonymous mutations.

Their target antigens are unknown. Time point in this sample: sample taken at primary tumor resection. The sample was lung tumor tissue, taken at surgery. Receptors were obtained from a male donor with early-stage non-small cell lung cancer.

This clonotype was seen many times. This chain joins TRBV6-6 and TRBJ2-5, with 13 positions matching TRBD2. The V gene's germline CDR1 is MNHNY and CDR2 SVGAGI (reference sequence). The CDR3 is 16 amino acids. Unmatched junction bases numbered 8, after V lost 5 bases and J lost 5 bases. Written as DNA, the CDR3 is TGTGCCAGCAGTATCGGACTAGCGGGAGATCTGGAGACCCAGTACTTC. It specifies CASSIGLAGDLETQYF.

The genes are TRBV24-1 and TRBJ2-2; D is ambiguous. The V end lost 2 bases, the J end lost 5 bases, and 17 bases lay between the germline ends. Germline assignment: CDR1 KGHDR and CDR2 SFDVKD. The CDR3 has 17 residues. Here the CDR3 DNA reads TGTGCCACCAGTGATTCCCCCGACACCCAGTGGACCGGGGAGCTGTTTTTT. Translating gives CATSDSPDTQWTGELFF.

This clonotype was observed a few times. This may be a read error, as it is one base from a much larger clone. CDR3 nucleotides: TGTGCCAGCAGCTTAGAAGGGACAGGACGCACCGGGGAGCTGTTTTTT. It specifies CASSLEGTGRTGELFF. J is TRBJ2-2 and V is TRBV13; TRBD1 aligns across 8 bases. CDR1 and CDR2 from the germline V gene are PRHDT and FYEKMQ (reference sequence). The V and J ends lost 1 base and 4 bases, in that order; junction bases with no gene match: 5. The CDR3 consists of 16 residues.

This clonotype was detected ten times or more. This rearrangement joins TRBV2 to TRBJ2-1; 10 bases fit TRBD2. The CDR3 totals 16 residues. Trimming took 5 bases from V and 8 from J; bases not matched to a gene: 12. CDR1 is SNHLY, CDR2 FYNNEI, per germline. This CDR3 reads CASSSGRASPPHEQFF. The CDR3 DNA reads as TGTGCCAGCAGTAGCGGGAGGGCCAGTCCCCCCCATGAGCAGTTCTTC. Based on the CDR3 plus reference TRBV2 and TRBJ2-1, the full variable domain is EPEVTQTPSHQVTQMGQEVILRCVPISNHLYFYWYRQILGQKVEFLVSFYNNEISEKSEIFDDQFSVERPDGSNFTLKIRSTKLEDSAMYFCASSSGRASPPHEQFFGPGTRLTVL.

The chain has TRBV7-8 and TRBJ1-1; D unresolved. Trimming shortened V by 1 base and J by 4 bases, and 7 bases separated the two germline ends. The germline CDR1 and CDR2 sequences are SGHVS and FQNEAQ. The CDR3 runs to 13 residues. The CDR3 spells CASSLELGTEAFF. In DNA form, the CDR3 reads TGTGCCAGCAGCTTAGAGTTGGGCACTGAAGCTTTCTTT.

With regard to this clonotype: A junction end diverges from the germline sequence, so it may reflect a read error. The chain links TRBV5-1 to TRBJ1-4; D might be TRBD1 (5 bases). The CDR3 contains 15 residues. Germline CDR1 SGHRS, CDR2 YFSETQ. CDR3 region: CVSSLSGLESEKLFF. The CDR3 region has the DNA TGCGTCAGCAGCTTGTCGGGGCTTGAGAGTGAAAAACTGTTTTTT.

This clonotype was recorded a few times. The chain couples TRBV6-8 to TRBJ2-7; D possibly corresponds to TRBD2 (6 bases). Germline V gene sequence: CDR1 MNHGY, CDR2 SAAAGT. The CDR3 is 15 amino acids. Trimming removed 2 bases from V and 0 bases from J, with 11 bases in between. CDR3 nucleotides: TGTGCCAGCAGTTACGGTCTAGCGAGCTCCTACGAGCAGTACTTC. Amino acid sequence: CASSYGLASSYEQYF.